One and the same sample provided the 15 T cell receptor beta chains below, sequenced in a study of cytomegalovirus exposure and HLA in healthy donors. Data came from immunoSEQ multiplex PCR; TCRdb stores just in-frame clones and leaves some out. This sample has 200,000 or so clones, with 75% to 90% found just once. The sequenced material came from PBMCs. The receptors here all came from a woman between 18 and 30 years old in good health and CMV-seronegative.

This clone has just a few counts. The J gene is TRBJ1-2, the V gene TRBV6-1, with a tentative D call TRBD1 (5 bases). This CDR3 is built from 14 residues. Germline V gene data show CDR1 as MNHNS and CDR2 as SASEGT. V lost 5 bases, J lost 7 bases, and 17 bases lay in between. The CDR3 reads CASSLTGDVFGYTF. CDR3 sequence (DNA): TGTGCCAGCAGTTTAACAGGTGACGTGTTTGGCTACACCTTC.

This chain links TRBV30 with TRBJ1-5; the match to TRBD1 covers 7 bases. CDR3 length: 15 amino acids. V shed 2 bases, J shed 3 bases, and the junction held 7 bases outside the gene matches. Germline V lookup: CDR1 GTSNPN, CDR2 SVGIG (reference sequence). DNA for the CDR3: TGTGCCTGGAGTCTTCCGGGACAGTTCAATCAGCCCCAGCATTTT. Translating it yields CAWSLPGQFNQPQHF.

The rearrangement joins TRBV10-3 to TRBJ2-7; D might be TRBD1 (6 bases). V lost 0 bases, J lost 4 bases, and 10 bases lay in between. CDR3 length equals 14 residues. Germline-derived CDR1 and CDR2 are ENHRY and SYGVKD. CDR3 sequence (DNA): TGTGCCATCAGTGAGTCCAGGGGCGCGTACGAGCAGTACTTC. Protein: CAISESRGAYEQYF.

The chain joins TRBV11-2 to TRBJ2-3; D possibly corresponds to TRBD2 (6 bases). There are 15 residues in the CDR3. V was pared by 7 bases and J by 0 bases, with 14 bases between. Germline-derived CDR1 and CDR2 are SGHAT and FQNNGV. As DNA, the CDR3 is TGTGCCAGCACCCGAGGGAGCGGGAGCACAGATACGCAGTATTTT. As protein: CASTRGSGSTDTQYF.

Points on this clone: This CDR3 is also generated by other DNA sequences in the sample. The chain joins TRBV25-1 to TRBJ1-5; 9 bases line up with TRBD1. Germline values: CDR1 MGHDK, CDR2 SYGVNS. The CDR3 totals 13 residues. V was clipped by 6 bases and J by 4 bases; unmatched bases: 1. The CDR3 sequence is CASRGQGNQPQHF. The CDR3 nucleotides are TGTGCCAGCAGGGGACAGGGAAATCAGCCCCAGCATTTT.

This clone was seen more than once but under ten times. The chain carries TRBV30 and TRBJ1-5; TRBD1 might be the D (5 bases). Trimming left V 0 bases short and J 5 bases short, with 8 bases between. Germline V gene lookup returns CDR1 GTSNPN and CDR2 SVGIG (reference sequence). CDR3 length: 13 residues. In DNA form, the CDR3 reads TGTGCCTGGAGTGTCGGGGGACATCAGCCCCAGCATTTT. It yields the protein CAWSVGGHQPQHF.

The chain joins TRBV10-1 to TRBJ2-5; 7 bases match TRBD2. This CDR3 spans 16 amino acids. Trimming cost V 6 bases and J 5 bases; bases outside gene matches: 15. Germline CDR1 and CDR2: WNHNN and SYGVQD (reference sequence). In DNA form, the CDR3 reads TGCGCCAGCAGCCCGGGCCCTGGCGGGAGTGGGGAGACCCAGTACTTC. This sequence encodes CASSPGPGGSGETQYF.

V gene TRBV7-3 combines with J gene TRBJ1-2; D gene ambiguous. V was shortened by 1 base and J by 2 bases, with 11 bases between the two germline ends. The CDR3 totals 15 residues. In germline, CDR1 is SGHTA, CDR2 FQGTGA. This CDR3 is CASSLSSGGNYGYTF. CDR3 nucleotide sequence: TGTGCCAGCAGCTTAAGCTCAGGAGGGAACTATGGCTACACCTTC.

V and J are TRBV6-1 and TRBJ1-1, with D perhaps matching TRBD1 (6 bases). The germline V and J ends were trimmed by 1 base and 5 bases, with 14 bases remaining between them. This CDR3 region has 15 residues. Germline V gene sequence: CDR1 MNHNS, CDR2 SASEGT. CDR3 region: CASSEGSGVMTEAFF. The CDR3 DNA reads TGTGCCAGCAGTGAAGGTTCAGGGGTGATGACTGAAGCTTTCTTT.

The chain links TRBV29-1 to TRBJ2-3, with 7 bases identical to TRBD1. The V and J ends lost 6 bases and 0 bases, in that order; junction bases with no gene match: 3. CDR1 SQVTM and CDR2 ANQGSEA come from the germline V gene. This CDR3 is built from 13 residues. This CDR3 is CSVGQTSTDTQYF. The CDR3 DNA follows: TGCAGCGTGGGACAGACTAGCACAGATACGCAGTATTTT.

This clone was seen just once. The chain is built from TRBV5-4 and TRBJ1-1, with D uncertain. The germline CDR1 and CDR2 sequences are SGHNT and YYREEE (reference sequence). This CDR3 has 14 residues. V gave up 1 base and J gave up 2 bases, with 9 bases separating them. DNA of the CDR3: TGTGCCAGCAGCTTGAGACTTCCCAACACTGAAGCTTTCTTT. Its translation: CASSLRLPNTEAFF.

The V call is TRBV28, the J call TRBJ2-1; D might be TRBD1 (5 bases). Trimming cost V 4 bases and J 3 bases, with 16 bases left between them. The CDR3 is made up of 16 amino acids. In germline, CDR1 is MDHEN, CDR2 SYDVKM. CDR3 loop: CASSWGSPPDYNEQFF. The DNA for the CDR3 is TGTGCCAGCAGTTGGGGCAGCCCGCCTGACTACAATGAGCAGTTCTTC.

CDR3 amino acids: CASSLGGSYNEQFF. In nucleotides, the CDR3 is TGTGCCAGCAGTTTGGGGGGCTCCTACAATGAGCAGTTCTTC. The V and J genes are TRBV28 and TRBJ2-1, with D perhaps matching TRBD2 (6 bases). This CDR3 has 14 amino acids. Trimming pared 3 bases from V and 0 bases from J, leaving 6 bases between. Germline-derived CDR1 and CDR2 are MDHEN and SYDVKM.

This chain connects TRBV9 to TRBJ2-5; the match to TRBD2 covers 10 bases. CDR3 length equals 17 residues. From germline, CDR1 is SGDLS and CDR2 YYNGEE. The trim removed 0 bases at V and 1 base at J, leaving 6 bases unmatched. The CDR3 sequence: CASSVGLAGAPQETQYF. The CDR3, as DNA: TGTGCCAGCAGCGTAGGGCTAGCGGGAGCCCCCCAAGAGACCCAGTACTTC.

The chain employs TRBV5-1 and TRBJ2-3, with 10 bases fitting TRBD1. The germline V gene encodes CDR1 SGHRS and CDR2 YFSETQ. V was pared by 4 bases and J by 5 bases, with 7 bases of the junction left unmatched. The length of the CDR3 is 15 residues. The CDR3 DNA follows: TGCGCCAGCAGCCCTGACAGGGGGCCCGGAGATACGCAGTATTTT. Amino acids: CASSPDRGPGDTQYF.